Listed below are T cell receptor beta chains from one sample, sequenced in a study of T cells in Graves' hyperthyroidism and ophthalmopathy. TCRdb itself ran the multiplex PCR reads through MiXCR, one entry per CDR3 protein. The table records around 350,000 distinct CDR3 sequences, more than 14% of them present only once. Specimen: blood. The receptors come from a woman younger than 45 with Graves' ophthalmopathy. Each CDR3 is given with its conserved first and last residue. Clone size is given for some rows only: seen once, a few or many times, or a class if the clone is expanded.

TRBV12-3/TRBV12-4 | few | CASSRTVGELFF
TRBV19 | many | CASSAGFDSYNEQFF
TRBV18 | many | CASSLKAERYEQYF
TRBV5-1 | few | CASSFGTGSTEAFF
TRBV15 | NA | CATSRDWQNEQFF
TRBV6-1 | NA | CASSPRGPSYEQYF
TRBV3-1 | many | CASSLGLGAQYF
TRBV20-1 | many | CSARGHQRNYEQYF
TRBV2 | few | CASSEGTSGGGEQYF
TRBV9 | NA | CASSPHGGGAGYF
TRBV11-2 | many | CASIKQGAGELFF
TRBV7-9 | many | CASSFGSNTGELFF
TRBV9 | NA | CASSPGEFSLSPLHF
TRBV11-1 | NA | CASSLRLAEGVGNEQFF
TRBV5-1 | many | CASSSPGPSSYEQYF
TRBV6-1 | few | CASRRKPGELFF
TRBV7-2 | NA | CASSWRLSDEKLFF
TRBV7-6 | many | CASTRTDRDRGRSRGNEQFF
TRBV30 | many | CAWSSLASGARTDTQYF
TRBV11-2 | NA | CASSLDRGVINEKPFF
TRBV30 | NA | CAWAVGAYGYTF
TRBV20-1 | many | CSARRGAQETQYF
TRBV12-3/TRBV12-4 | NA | CASSPRRVGGELFF
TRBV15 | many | CATSGQGIGELFF
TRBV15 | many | CATRMVGHEQFF
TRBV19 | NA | CASGEAGEEQYF
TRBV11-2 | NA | CASSWTRDRDREQYF
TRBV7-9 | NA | CASRTRDTGELFF
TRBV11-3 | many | CASREAGPGGETQYF
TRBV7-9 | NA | CASSLHPGYNGYTF
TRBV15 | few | CATELAGGREDTQYF
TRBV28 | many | CASKLDRVDEQYF
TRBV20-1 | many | CSARTGVDSNQPQHF
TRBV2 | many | CASSRTENNYGYTF
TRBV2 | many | CASSDYPLEETQYF
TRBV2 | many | CASRHTSGNTGELFF
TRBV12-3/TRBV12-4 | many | CASSLVGLGITDTQYF
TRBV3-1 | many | CASSQLDSGNSPLHF
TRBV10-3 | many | CAISNNRGDNTEAFF
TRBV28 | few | CASIDRGRYEQYF
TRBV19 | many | CASKEGWGTNYGYTF
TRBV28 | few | CASTGQGRSTGELFF
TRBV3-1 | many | CASSQAGTGKEKLFF
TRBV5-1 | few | CASSATGASYEQYF
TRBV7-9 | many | CASSLGLNSYNEQFF
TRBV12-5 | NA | CASGLVLRGSADTQYF
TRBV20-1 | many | CSARVGGRDGYTF
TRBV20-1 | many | CSATGEGYTF
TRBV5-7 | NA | CASSLQRRLGSKESIDRDTQYF
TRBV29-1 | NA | CSVEDLKGSQYF
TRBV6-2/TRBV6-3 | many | CASSYPGTALMNTEAFF
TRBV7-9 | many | CASNYYGSEAFF
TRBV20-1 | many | CSARDHRGTGELFF
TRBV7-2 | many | CASSLAGVTPGNTIYF
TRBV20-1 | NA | CSARAGGTGELFF
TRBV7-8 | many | CASSLSQLNTGNEQFF
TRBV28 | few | CASSLMGDGQETQYF
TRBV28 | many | CASSFHRVAYEQYF
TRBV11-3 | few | CASSSDKVQTGELFF